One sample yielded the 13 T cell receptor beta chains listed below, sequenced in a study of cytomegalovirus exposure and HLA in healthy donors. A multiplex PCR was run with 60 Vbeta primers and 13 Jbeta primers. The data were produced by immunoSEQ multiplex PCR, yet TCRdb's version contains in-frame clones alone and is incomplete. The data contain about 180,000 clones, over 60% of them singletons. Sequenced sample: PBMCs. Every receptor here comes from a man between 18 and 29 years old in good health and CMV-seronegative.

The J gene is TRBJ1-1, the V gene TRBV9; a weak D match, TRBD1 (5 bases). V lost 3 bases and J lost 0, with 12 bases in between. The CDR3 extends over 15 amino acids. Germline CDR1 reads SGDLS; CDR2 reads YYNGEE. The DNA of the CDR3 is TGTGCCAGCAGCGAGGGAGGGACCCTGAACACTGAAGCTTTCTTT. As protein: CASSEGGTLNTEAFF.

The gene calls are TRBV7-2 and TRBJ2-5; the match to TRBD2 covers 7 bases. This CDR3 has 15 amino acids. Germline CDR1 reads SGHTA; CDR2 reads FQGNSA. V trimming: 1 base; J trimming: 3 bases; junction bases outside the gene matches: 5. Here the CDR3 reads CASSLVASGEETQYF. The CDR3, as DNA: TGTGCCAGCAGCTTAGTCGCTAGCGGAGAAGAGACCCAGTACTTC.

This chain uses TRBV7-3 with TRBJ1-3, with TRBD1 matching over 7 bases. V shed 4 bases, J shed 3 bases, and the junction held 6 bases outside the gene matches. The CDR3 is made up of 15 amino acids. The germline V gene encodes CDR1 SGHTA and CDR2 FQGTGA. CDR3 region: CASSSQGGYGNTIYF. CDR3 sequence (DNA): TGTGCCAGCAGCTCCCAGGGGGGATATGGAAACACCATATATTTT.

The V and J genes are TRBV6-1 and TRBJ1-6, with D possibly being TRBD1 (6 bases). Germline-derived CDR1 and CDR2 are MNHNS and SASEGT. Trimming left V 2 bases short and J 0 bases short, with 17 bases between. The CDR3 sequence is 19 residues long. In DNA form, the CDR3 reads TGTGCCAGCAGTGAAATATATGGGCAGGGGCACTCCTATAATTCACCCCTCCACTTT. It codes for CASSEIYGQGHSYNSPLHF.

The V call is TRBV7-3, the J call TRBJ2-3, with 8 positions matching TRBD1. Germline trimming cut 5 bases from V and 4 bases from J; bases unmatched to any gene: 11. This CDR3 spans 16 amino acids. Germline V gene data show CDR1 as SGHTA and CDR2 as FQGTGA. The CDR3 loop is CASSLPDRGGADTQYF. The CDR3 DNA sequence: TGTGCCAGCAGCCTCCCCGACAGGGGTGGGGCAGATACGCAGTATTTT.

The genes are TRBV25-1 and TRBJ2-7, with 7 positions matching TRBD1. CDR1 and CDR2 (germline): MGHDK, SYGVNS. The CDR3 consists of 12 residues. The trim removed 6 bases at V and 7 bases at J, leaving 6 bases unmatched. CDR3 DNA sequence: TGTGCCAGCAGCGACAGGGTGAATGAGCAGTACTTC. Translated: CASSDRVNEQYF.

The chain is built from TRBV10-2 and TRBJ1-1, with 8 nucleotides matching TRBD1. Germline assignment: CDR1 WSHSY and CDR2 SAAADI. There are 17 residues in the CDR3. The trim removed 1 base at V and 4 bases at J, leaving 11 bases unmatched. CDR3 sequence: CASSEWQGAIRSTEAFF. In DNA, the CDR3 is TGCGCCAGCAGTGAGTGGCAGGGGGCAATTAGGAGCACTGAAGCTTTCTTT.

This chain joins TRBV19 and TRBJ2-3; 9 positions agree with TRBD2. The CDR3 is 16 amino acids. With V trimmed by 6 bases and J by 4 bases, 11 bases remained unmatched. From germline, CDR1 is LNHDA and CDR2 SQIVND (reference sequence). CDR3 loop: CASRSQGGGGADTQYF. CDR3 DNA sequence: TGTGCCAGTAGGTCTCAAGGAGGCGGGGGGGCAGATACGCAGTATTTT.

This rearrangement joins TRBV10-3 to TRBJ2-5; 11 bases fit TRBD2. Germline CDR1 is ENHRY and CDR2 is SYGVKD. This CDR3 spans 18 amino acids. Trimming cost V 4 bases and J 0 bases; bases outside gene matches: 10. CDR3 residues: CAISGSGTSGTNQETQYF. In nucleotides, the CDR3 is TGTGCCATCAGTGGATCCGGGACTAGCGGCACAAACCAAGAGACCCAGTACTTC.

The CDR3 coding sequence is TGTGCCAGCAGCTTTGGTTCTATTGGCCAGGGGGTTTCGGACTATGGCTACACCTTC. It is translated as CASSFGSIGQGVSDYGYTF. The chain couples TRBV5-6 to TRBJ1-2; TRBD1 agrees at 7 bases. CDR3 length equals 19 residues. J was trimmed by 3 bases and V by 2 bases; bases with no gene match: 19. The germline V gene encodes CDR1 SGHDT and CDR2 YYEEEE.

CDR3 nucleotides: TGTGCCAGCAGTGAATCCCTGACTAGCGGGGCCTACGAGCAGTACTTC. Translated, it gives CASSESLTSGAYEQYF. The genes are TRBV25-1 and TRBJ2-7; 11 nucleotides match TRBD2. Looked up from germline, CDR1 is MGHDK and CDR2 is SYGVNS. This CDR3 spans 16 amino acids. The ends lost 1 base at V and 2 bases at J; junction bases unmatched: 4.

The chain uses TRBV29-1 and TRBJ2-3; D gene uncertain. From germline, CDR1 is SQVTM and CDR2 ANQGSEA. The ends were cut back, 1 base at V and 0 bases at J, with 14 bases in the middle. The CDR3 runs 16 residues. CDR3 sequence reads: CSVEGSATTSTDTQYF. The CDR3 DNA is TGCAGCGTTGAAGGTTCTGCCACCACTAGCACAGATACGCAGTATTTT.

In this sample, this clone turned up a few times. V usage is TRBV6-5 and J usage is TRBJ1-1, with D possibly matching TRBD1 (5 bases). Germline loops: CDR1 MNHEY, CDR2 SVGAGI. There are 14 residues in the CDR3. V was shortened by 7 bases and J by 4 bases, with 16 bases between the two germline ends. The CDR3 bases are TGTGCCAGCACCCCAGGAGGGGCGGGCACTGAAGCTTTCTTT. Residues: CASTPGGAGTEAFF.